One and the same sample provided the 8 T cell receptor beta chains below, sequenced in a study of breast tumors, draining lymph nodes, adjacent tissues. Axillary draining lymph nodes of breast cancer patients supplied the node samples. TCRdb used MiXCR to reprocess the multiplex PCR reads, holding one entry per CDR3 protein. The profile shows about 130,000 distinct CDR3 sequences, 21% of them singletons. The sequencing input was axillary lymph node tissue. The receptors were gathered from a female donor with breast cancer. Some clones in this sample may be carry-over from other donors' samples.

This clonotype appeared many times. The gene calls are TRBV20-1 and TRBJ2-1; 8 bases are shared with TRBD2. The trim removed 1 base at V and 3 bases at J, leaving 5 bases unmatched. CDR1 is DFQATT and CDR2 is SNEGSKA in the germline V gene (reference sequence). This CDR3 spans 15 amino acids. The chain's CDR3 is CSARVASGGYNEQFF. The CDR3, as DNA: TGCAGTGCTAGAGTGGCAAGCGGGGGCTACAATGAGCAGTTCTTC.

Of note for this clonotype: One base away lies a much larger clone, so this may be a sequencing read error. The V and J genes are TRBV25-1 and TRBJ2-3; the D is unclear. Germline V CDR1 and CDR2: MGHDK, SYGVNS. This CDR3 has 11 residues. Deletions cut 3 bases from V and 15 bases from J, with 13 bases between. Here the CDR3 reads CASSDPTSTYF. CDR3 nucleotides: TGTGCCAGCAGTGACCCGACCAGTACCTATTTT.

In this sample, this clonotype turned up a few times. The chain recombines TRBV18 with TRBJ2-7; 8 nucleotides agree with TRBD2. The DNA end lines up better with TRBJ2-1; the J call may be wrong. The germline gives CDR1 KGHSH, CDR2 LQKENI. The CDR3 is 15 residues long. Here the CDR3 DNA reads TGTGCCAGCTCACCTTTAGCGGGACCTTCCTACGAGCAGTTCTTC. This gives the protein CASSPLAGPSYEQFF.

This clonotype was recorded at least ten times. CDR3 DNA sequence: TGTGCCAGCAGCTTCGGGACTGGCCAAGAGACCCAGTACTTC. Translation: CASSFGTGQETQYF. V is TRBV7-6 and J is TRBJ2-5; D perhaps matches TRBD2 (6 bases). Germline lookup yields CDR1 SGHVS and CDR2 FNYEAQ. There are 14 residues in the CDR3. V shed 3 bases and J shed 1 base, with 9 bases lying between them.

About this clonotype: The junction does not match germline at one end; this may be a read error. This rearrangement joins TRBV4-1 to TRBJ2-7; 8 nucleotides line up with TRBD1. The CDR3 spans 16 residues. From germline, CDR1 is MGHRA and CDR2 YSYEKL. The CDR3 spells CGSSQAQGASSYEQYF. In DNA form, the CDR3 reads TGCGGCAGCAGCCAAGCTCAGGGGGCTAGCTCCTACGAGCAGTACTTC.

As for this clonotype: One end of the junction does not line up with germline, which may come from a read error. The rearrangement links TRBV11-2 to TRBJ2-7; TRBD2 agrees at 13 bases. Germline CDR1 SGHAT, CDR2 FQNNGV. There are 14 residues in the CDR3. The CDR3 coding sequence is TGTGCCAGCAGCTCGGGACTAGCGGGAACCCGGACAGTCTTC. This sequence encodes CASSSGLAGTRTVF.

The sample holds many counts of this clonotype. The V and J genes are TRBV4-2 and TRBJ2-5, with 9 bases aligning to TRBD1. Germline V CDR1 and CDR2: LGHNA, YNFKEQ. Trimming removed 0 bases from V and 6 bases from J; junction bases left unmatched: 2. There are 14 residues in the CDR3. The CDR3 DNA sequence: TGTGCCAGCAGCCAAGAGACAGGGGGGAAGACCCAGTACTTC. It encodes CASSQETGGKTQYF.

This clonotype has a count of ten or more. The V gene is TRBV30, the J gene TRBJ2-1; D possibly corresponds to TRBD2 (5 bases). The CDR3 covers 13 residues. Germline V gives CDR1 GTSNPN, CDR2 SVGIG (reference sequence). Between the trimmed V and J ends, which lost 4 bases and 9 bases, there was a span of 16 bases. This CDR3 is CAWNSGLRGEQFF. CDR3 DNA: TGTGCCTGGAACAGCGGCTTAAGAGGTGAGCAGTTCTTC.